This T cell receptor beta chain was sequenced during a study of T cells in Graves' hyperthyroidism and ophthalmopathy. Amplified regions were TCR beta CDR3 sequences from RNA transcripts. First-round RT-PCR with HTBI primers amplified the TCR CDR3 region. Each CDR3 protein is one row after TCRdb ran MiXCR on the multiplex PCR reads. The sample holds 450,000 to 700,000 distinct CDR3 sequences, approximately 44% seen once. Exclusions: uncontrolled infection, other autoimmune disease, pregnancy, lactation. Details on this clonotype: Its specificity is unknown.

This CDR3 has 12 amino acids. Germline CDR1 SNHLY, CDR2 FYNNEI. V trimming: 6 bases; J trimming: 7 bases; junction bases outside the gene matches: 4. Whole-study results and caveats: A median about 6 months before onset, the model predicted ophthalmopathy.

The sequence derives from an adult woman with Graves' disease, either hyperthyroidism or ophthalmopathy (not recorded which). The V call is TRBV2, the J call TRBJ1-2, with 8 bases fitting TRBD1. The source material was peripheral blood or thyroid tissue (not recorded which). CDR3 loop: CASSQGAPGYTF. The CDR3 DNA is TGTGCCAGCAGCCAGGGGGCTCCTGGCTACACCTTC. The entire variable domain, with the rest obtained from reference TRBV2 and TRBJ1-2, is as follows: EPEVTQTPSHQVTQMGQEVILRCVPISNHLYFYWYRQILGQKVEFLVSFYNNEISEKSEIFDDQFSVERPDGSNFTLKIRSTKLEDSAMYFCASSQGAPGYTFGSGTRLTVV.